The entry that follows covers one TCR beta chain sequence. This sample was taken from a study of technical replicates of blood from a handful of donors. The repertoire was sequenced with immunoSEQ multiplex PCR; TCRdb's copy has only in-frame clones and lacks some. The sample comprises around 76,000 clones, approximately 96% of which are singletons, and 0.22% rests with the top ten. Germline V gene lookup returns CDR1 KGHSH and CDR2 LQKENI. J was trimmed by 7 bases and V by 4 bases; bases with no gene match: 13. The CDR3 runs 17 residues. The rearrangement uses TRBV18 and TRBJ1-2; 12 bases align to TRBD1. Material: T cells isolated from PBMCs. The receptor's source is a human donor in good health. As DNA, the CDR3 is TGTGCCAGCTCACTCTACGCACCGGGACAGGGGGCAGGTGGCTACACCTTC. Translated, it gives CASSLYAPGQGAGGYTF.